The rows below give T cell receptor beta chains drawn from one sample of a study of graft-versus-host responses after intestinal transplantation. The method was immunoSEQ multiplex PCR; TCRdb's version includes in-frame clones alone and lacks a portion of them. Here the sample spans about 81,000 clones, 85% to 90% being singletons. These receptors have no identified antigens. This specimen consisted of unstimulated CD4+ T cells sorted from spleen or lymph node cells, obtained before intestinal transplant. The receptors come from a human donor who received an intestinal transplant. The CDR3 runs from the conserved cysteine through the conserved F or W. The D gene is left open where the match is weak. Expanded clones get a size class; other rows say once, few or many, or leave the size out.

>TRBD1|TRBJ2-1|-|TRBV11-3
TGTGCCAGCAGCTCGGGGGACAGGGGGCGCAATGAGCAGTTCTTC
CASSSGDRGRNEQFF
>TRBD2|TRBJ2-1|-|TRBV5-6
TGTGCCAGCAGCTCCCCACTTAGCGGGAGCCAGTTCTTC
CASSSPLSGSQFF
>-|TRBJ2-5|-|TRBV28
TGTGCCAGCAGCCCCGGGAGCCTGGAGACCCAGTACTTC
CASSPGSLETQYF
>-|TRBJ1-6|-|TRBV7-3
TGTGCCAGCAGCCGCGTAAGCCGGACAGTAAGCTCCTATAATTCACCCCTCCACTTT
CASSRVSRTVSSYNSPLHF
>-|TRBJ1-4|-|TRBV9
TGTGCCAGCAGCGGGAGGGGTAATGAAAAACTGTTTTTT
CASSGRGNEKLFF
>-|TRBJ2-3|-|TRBV5-4
TGTGCCAGCAGCTGGACTCAAGATACGCAGTATTTT
CASSWTQDTQYF
>TRBD1|TRBJ2-7|-|TRBV5-1
TGCGCCAGCAGCTTGGAGGGGGCCTTGGCAAGAGAGCAGTACTTC
CASSLEGALAREQYF
>-|TRBJ2-4|once|TRBV11-2
TGTGCCAGCAGCTTTTTCGGCCAGATAGGGGACATTCAGTACTTC
CASSFFGQIGDIQYF
>TRBD2|TRBJ2-5|-|TRBV9
TGTGCCAGCAGTGGCACTAGCGGGGTGCAGACCCAGTACTTC
CASSGTSGVQTQYF
>-|TRBJ1-6|-|TRBV19
TGTGCCAGTAGTATATCCAGGGGCAGAGTACCCCTCCACTTT
CASSISRGRVPLHF
>TRBD1|TRBJ1-3|-|TRBV9
TGTGCCAGCAGCGTAGCCGGGACAGGGGGTGGAAACACCATATATTTT
CASSVAGTGGGNTIYF
>-|TRBJ1-1|few|TRBV5-1
TGCGCCAGCAGCTACGGACAGAACACTGAAGCTTTCTTT
CASSYGQNTEAFF
>-|TRBJ2-7|-|TRBV2
TGTGCCAGCAGTCTTTATCTCGGCTCCTACGAGCAGTACTTC
CASSLYLGSYEQYF
>TRBD1|TRBJ1-2|-|TRBV5-1
TGCGCCAGCAGCCGGGACAGTGAATATGGCTACACCTTC
CASSRDSEYGYTF
>TRBD1|TRBJ2-7|-|TRBV29-1
TGCAGCGTTGGACAGGGGGCTTCCTACGAGCAGTACTTC
CSVGQGASYEQYF
>-|TRBJ1-6|-|TRBV27
TGTGCCAGCAGTCCTTCCAGGGGCTCCTATAATTCACCCCTCCACTTT
CASSPSRGSYNSPLHF
>-|TRBJ1-1|-|TRBV27
TGTGCCAGCAGGGGGGACTGGCTCTCGGCTGAAGCTTTCTTT
CASRGDWLSAEAFF
>TRBD2|TRBJ2-1|-|TRBV27
TGTGCCAGCAGTTTTGGCGGGAGTACGTACAATGAGCAGTTCTTC
CASSFGGSTYNEQFF
>-|TRBJ1-1|-|TRBV2
TGTGCCAGCAGTGCCGAGCAGGGCATGAACACTGAAGCTTTCTTT
CASSAEQGMNTEAFF
>-|TRBJ2-7|-|TRBV28
TGTGCCAGCAGTTCGAGCCCGGGACTCAACTACGAGCAGTACTTC
CASSSSPGLNYEQYF
>-|TRBJ1-1|-|TRBV6-6
TGTGCCAGCAGTTCAGGCAGGGTAGAGGAAACTGAAGCTTTCTTT
CASSSGRVEETEAFF
>-|TRBJ2-7|once|TRBV6-1
TGTGCCAGCTTCCCGGGGATGAGTCTCTACGAGCAGTACTTC
CASFPGMSLYEQYF
>TRBD1|TRBJ2-7|-|TRBV28
TGTGCCAGCAGTCCCAGGACAGGGTCTAGCTCCTACGAGCAGTACTTC
CASSPRTGSSSYEQYF
>TRBD1|TRBJ1-6|-|TRBV6-5
TGTGCCAGCAGAGACGGGACAGGGCGGCCCCTCCACTTT
CASRDGTGRPLHF
>TRBD1|TRBJ2-7|-|TRBV6-5
TGTGCCAGCAGTTACTTCAAGGGGGCAAGTTACGAGCAGTACTTC
CASSYFKGASYEQYF
>-|TRBJ2-6|-|TRBV5-1
TGCGCCAGCAGCTTAGGGGACTCTGGGGCCAACGTCCTGACTTTC
CASSLGDSGANVLTF
>TRBD2|TRBJ2-3|-|TRBV7-9
TGTGCCAGCAGCCCCCCTAGCGGTATCCGAAATCGCACAGATCGGTTGAATTTT
CASSPPSGIRNRTDRLNF
>TRBD1|TRBJ2-7|-|TRBV19
TGTGCCACCCGGGGGACAGGGTACTCCTACGAGCAGTACTTC
CATRGTGYSYEQYF
>TRBD1|TRBJ1-5|-|TRBV7-8
TGTGCCAGCAGCTCAGGACAGGCGGTAAGCAATCAGCCCCAGCATTTT
CASSSGQAVSNQPQHF
>TRBD1|TRBJ2-1|-|TRBV7-4
TGTGCCAGCAGCCCTGGGACAGCTAACTACAATGAGCAGTTCTTC
CASSPGTANYNEQFF
>-|TRBJ2-3|-|TRBV9
TGTGCCAGCAGCGTCACAGAGTCCTTCACAGATACGCAGTATTTT
CASSVTESFTDTQYF
>-|TRBJ2-7|-|TRBV2
TGTGCCAGCAGTGAAGTCCTACTGAGCTCCTACGAGCAGTACTTC
CASSEVLLSSYEQYF
>-|TRBJ1-1|-|TRBV30
TGTGCCTGGAGTGAAAACAGAAAGTTGAACACTGAAGCTTTCTTT
CAWSENRKLNTEAFF
>-|TRBJ1-2|-|TRBV27
TGTGCCAGCAGTTCCTCGTCCCGAGGGAAATATGGCTACACCTTC
CASSSSSRGKYGYTF
>TRBD1|TRBJ2-2|few|TRBV10-2
TGCGCCAGCAGTGAGGCAGGGGGCGCGAACACCGGGGAGCTGTTTTTT
CASSEAGGANTGELFF
>TRBD2|TRBJ2-1|-|TRBV9
TGTGCCAGCAGTCGCGGGGCCTTCGGGGGGGCCAGGCGGGGTGAGCAGTTCTTC
CASSRGAFGGARRGEQFF
>TRBD2|TRBJ2-3|-|TRBV28
TGTGCCAGCAGTTTATCTCTAGCGGGACAAACAGATACGCAGTATTTT
CASSLSLAGQTDTQYF
>-|TRBJ1-4|-|TRBV18
TGTGCCAGCTCACCAGAGGCAACTAATGAAAAACTGTTTTTT
CASSPEATNEKLFF
>TRBD1|TRBJ1-5|-|TRBV2
TGTGCCAGCAGTCCTGGACAGGGCAGGGACCAGCCCCAGCATTTT
CASSPGQGRDQPQHF
>TRBD2|TRBJ2-3|-|TRBV18
TGTGCCAGCTCAGGGACTAGCGGGAGGAACTTGGATACGCAGTATTTT
CASSGTSGRNLDTQYF
>-|TRBJ2-5|-|TRBV30
TGTGCCTGGAACGCAGGGCGAGGAGAGACCCAGTACTTC
CAWNAGRGETQYF
>TRBD2|TRBJ2-7|once|TRBV14
TGTGCCAGCAGCCAAGGGGCCGGGAGGGCCGGGGAGCAGTACTTC
CASSQGAGRAGEQYF
>-|TRBJ1-5|-|TRBV6-6
TGTGCCAGTTCCCAAATCGGGAATCAGCCCCAGCATTTT
CASSQIGNQPQHF
>-|TRBJ1-4|-|TRBV27
TGTGCCAGCAGTTTATCTTATATGGCGGCTAATGAAAAACTGTTTTTT
CASSLSYMAANEKLFF
>-|TRBJ2-7|-|TRBV20-1
TGCAGTGCTCTTCGACTACCCGAGCAGTACTTC
CSALRLPEQYF
>-|TRBJ1-5|-|TRBV28
TGTGCCAGCAGTCGCGGTGGGGGCACGGGTCAGCCCCAGCATTTT
CASSRGGGTGQPQHF
>-|TRBJ2-2|-|TRBV5-1
TGCGCCAGCAGCTTGGAGGGACACTACACCGGGGAGCTGTTTTTT
CASSLEGHYTGELFF
>-|TRBJ2-3|-|TRBV27
TGTGCCAGCTCTCCCAGGGAGGCTCACACAGATACGCAGTATTTT
CASSPREAHTDTQYF
>-|TRBJ1-3|-|TRBV30
TGTGCCTGGAGTGTCCGCAGCTCTGGAAACACCATATATTTT
CAWSVRSSGNTIYF
>-|TRBJ2-7|-|TRBV6-6
TGTGCCAGCAGTGCGCGGGACTCCGGACAAGATCGCTTC
CASSARDSGQDRF
>TRBD1|TRBJ1-2|-|TRBV27
TGTGCCAGCAGTCCGACAGGGGTTGAATCGAACTATGGCTACACCTTC
CASSPTGVESNYGYTF
>-|TRBJ2-5|-|TRBV9
TGTGCCAGCAGCGTAGACGTGGGCAGTCGGGAGACCCAGTACTTC
CASSVDVGSRETQYF
>-|TRBJ2-7|-|TRBV11-2
TGTGCCAGCAGCCCTCAACAGGGTATCTACGAGCAGTACTTC
CASSPQQGIYEQYF
>-|TRBJ1-2|-|TRBV5-1
TGCGCCAGCTCTTCACGGGGGAGGGAAGGCTACACCTTC
CASSSRGREGYTF
>TRBD1|TRBJ2-7|-|TRBV6-6
TGTGCCAGCAGTTACCGGGCAGGGGGAACCTACGAGCAGTACTTC
CASSYRAGGTYEQYF
>-|TRBJ2-3|-|TRBV28
TGTGCCAGCAGTTTAGCGGGGTCAAACACAGATACGCAGTATTTT
CASSLAGSNTDTQYF
>TRBD1|TRBJ2-1|-|TRBV10-2
TGCGCCAGCAGTGTAACAGGGGGCGAATACAATGAGCAGTTCTTC
CASSVTGGEYNEQFF
>TRBD1|TRBJ2-7|few|TRBV28
TGTGCCAGCACCGGATCCCCGGGACAGATATCTTACGAGCAGTACTTC
CASTGSPGQISYEQYF
>-|TRBJ2-3|-|TRBV29-1
TGCAGCGTTGGATCCAGGCTCACAGATACGCAGTATTTT
CSVGSRLTDTQYF